This T cell receptor beta chain was found in a study of blood T cell repertoires in COVID-19. Whole-study context: Donors in the United States, Italy and Spain gave samples during acute or convalescent COVID-19. Sources were T cells, B-cell-depleted T cells, or PBMCs; the material itself was cDNA or gDNA.

This CDR3 contains 18 residues. Trimming stripped 5 bases from V and 0 bases from J, with 22 bases between. Per the germline V gene, CDR1 is LNHDA and CDR2 is SQIVND (reference sequence). In the original processing: Reference gene primer amplification gave nucleated cell count estimates. TCRdb's copy holds only in-frame clones and misses some; the assay was immunoSEQ multiplex PCR. Clone size and the V and J calls come from that table; the DNA yielded D and trimming. The table includes just under 55,000 clones, around 86% detected once. The V call is TRBV19, the J call TRBJ1-2; perhaps TRBD1 as D (6 bases). This receptor was taken from a woman in her sixties or seventies with acute or convalescent COVID-19. The sample taken for sequencing was peripheral blood. The CDR3 protein is CASSARHLGDISNYGYTF. The CDR3 bases are TGTGCCAGTAGTGCCCGACACCTGGGGGACATCTCTAACTATGGCTACACCTTC.